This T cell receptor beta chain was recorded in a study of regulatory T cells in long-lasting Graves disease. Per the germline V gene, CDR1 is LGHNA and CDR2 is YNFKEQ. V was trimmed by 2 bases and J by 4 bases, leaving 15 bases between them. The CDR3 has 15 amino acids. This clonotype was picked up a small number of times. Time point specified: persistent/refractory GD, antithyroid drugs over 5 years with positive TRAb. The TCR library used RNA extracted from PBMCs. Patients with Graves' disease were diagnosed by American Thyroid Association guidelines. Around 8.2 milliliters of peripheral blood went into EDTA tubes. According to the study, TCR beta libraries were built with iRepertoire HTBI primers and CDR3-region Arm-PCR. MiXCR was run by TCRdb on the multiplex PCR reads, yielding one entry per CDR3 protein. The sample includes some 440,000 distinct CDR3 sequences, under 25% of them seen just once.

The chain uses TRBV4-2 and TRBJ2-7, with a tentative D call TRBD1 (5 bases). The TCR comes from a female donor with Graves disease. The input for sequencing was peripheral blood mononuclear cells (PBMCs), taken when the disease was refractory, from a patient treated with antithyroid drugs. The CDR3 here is CASSQSAGNYYEQYF. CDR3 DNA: TGTGCCAGCAGCCAAAGTGCAGGGAATTATTACGAGCAGTACTTC.